Following are 6 T cell receptor beta chains from one sample sequenced in a study of blood T cell repertoires in COVID-19. Assay used: immunoSEQ multiplex PCR; TCRdb lists only in-frame clones, some missing. The sample lists fewer than 400,000 clones, 85% seen once, with 3% to 4.5% in the top ten. What was sequenced was peripheral blood. The receptor set was obtained from a woman between 18 and 29 years old with acute or convalescent COVID-19.

The gene calls are TRBV5-1 and TRBJ2-1, with D possibly being TRBD2 (5 bases). The CDR3 has 14 residues. Germline-derived CDR1 and CDR2 are SGHRS and YFSETQ. V dropped 4 bases and J dropped 0 bases, with 8 bases sitting between them. CDR3 in amino acids: CASSQRSSYNEQFF. CDR3 nucleotides: TGCGCCAGCAGCCAGCGGAGCTCCTACAATGAGCAGTTCTTC.

This chain uses TRBV6-4 with TRBJ2-3; D ambiguous. The CDR3 runs 13 residues. V was pared by 3 bases and J by 2 bases, with 6 bases between. Germline CDR1 reads MRHNA; CDR2 reads SNTAGT. The CDR3 protein is CASSDTATDTQYF. The CDR3 region has the DNA TGTGCCAGCAGTGATACAGCCACAGATACGCAGTATTTT.

The chain recombines TRBV5-6 with TRBJ2-1; 7 bases match TRBD2. V lost 2 bases to trimming and J lost 7 bases; unmatched junction nucleotides: 9. There are 15 residues in the CDR3. Germline CDR1 SGHDT, CDR2 YYEEEE. The CDR3 spells CASSFFGLGPNEQFF. The CDR3 bases are TGTGCCAGCAGCTTTTTTGGACTAGGTCCTAATGAGCAGTTCTTC.

V gene TRBV19 combines with J gene TRBJ2-5, with 10 bases identical to TRBD2. The germline V gene has CDR1 LNHDA and CDR2 SQIVND (reference sequence). V shed 5 bases, J shed 5 bases, and the junction held 14 bases outside the gene matches. The CDR3 covers 17 residues. This chain's CDR3 is CASSFGTAGGLRETQYF. CDR3 nucleotide sequence: TGTGCCAGTAGTTTCGGTACAGCGGGGGGGCTACGTGAGACCCAGTACTTC.

The gene calls are TRBV11-2 and TRBJ2-2; tentative D call: TRBD1 (5 bases). Germline loops: CDR1 SGHAT, CDR2 FQNNGV. The ends were cut back, 3 bases at V and 3 bases at J, with 11 bases in the middle. This CDR3 spans 15 amino acids. CDR3 protein: CASSFIGADTGELFF. CDR3 DNA: TGTGCCAGCAGCTTCATAGGGGCGGACACCGGGGAGCTGTTTTTT. Full variable domain (outside the CDR3, taken from reference TRBV11-2 and TRBJ2-2): EAGVAQSPRYKIIEKRQSVAFWCNPISGHATLYWYQQILGQGPKLLIQFQNNGVVDDSQLPKDRFSAERLKGVDSTLKIQPAKLEDSAVYLCASSFIGADTGELFFGEGSRLTVL.

CDR3 nucleotides: TGTGCCAGCAGTCCCAAGTTCCCGGGACTAGCGGCCTACAATGAGCAGTTCTTC. It encodes CASSPKFPGLAAYNEQFF. The J gene is TRBJ2-1, the V gene TRBV27, with 11 bases that match TRBD2. CDR1 is MNHEY, CDR2 SMNVEV, per germline (reference sequence). Trimming at V came to 5 bases and at J to 2 bases, leaving 11 bases not matched to a gene. The CDR3 is 18 amino acids.